The 17 T cell receptor beta chains given below trace back to one sample, sequenced in a study of OX40 agonist ivuxolimab in advanced cancers. Some clones are missing from TCRdb's copy, which holds only in-frame ones; the method was immunoSEQ multiplex PCR. Among around 30,000 clones listed, approximately 80% were seen once. Material: CD4+ or CD8+ T cells sorted from blood, obtained in a trial of the OX40 agonist ivuxolimab. These receptors originate from an adult with an advanced solid tumor such as melanoma, head and neck, liver or kidney cancer.

This clone was picked up a small number of times. The chain couples TRBV7-3 to TRBJ2-1, with 12 positions matching TRBD2. This CDR3 region has 15 residues. Germline CDR1 SGHTA, CDR2 FQGTGA. V dropped 4 bases and J dropped 5; count of bases not matched to a gene: 3. The CDR3 reads CASSSSGGADNEQFF. The CDR3 DNA reads as TGTGCCAGCAGCTCTAGCGGGGGGGCTGACAATGAGCAGTTCTTC.

This clone was seen a single time. J is TRBJ1-5 and V is TRBV27, with 7 bases matching TRBD1. The CDR3 runs 15 residues. Per the germline V gene, CDR1 is MNHEY and CDR2 is SMNVEV (reference sequence). Trimming took 6 bases from V and 5 from J; bases not matched to a gene: 10. In DNA form, the CDR3 reads TGTGCCAGCAGAACGACAGGGTTTTCTTATCAGCCCCAGCATTTT. Its protein is CASRTTGFSYQPQHF.

The V and J genes are TRBV2 and TRBJ2-7, with D possibly being TRBD1 (7 bases). The germline V gene has CDR1 SNHLY and CDR2 FYNNEI. This CDR3 contains 15 residues. Trimming took off 7 bases at V and 6 bases at J, with 22 bases between the two ends. Here the CDR3 reads CASTTTAAGTAEQYF. Here the CDR3 DNA reads TGTGCCAGCACCACAACGGCCGCGGGGACAGCCGAGCAGTACTTC.

This sequence joins TRBV30 and TRBJ2-7, with 13 bases that match TRBD2. Germline loops: CDR1 GTSNPN, CDR2 SVGIG (reference sequence). V lost 8 bases to trimming and J lost 6 bases; unmatched junction nucleotides: 10. This CDR3 is built from 14 residues. The CDR3: CAGAGTSGTAEQYF. The CDR3 DNA reads TGTGCCGGGGCGGGGACTAGCGGGACCGCCGAGCAGTACTTC.

The chain links TRBV6-1 to TRBJ2-5, with 8 bases that match TRBD2. This CDR3 has 15 amino acids. The germline V gene encodes CDR1 MNHNS and CDR2 SASEGT. The V and J ends lost 0 bases and 6 bases, in that order; junction bases with no gene match: 6. CDR3 residues: CASSEAGSGSQTQYF. The CDR3 nucleotides are TGTGCCAGCAGTGAAGCGGGGAGCGGGAGTCAGACCCAGTACTTC.

This chain uses TRBV28 with TRBJ1-4; tentative D call: TRBD1 (6 bases). V was pared by 5 bases and J by 8 bases, with 12 bases between. In germline, CDR1 is MDHEN, CDR2 SYDVKM. CDR3 length: 13 amino acids. The CDR3 protein is CASSQGNREKLFF. CDR3 DNA: TGTGCCAGCAGTCAGGGGAATCGCGAAAAACTGTTTTTT.

This clone was counted once. The chain has TRBV7-9 and TRBJ2-1; 8 nucleotides line up with TRBD2. V lost 4 bases and J lost 6; bases outside the gene matches: 14. Germline CDR1 reads SEHNR; CDR2 reads FQNEAQ (reference sequence). This CDR3 has 17 amino acids. The CDR3 sequence is CASSSLFGRGGRNEQFF. The CDR3 DNA sequence: TGTGCCAGCAGCTCCCTCTTTGGTCGGGGGGGGCGCAATGAGCAGTTCTTC.

This chain joins TRBV7-9 and TRBJ2-7, with TRBD2 as a possible D gene (5 bases). The germline V gene has CDR1 SEHNR and CDR2 FQNEAQ (reference sequence). The V end lost 2 bases, the J end lost 0 bases, and 8 bases lay between the germline ends. The length of the CDR3 is 14 residues. CDR3 in amino acids: CASSLSGSSYEQYF. Here the CDR3 DNA reads TGTGCCAGCAGCTTATCGGGGAGCTCCTACGAGCAGTACTTC.

The CDR3 region is CASSPNQYEQYF. The CDR3 coding sequence is TGTGCCAGCTCACCAAACCAGTACGAGCAGTACTTC. V is TRBV18 and J is TRBJ2-7; D is undetermined. Trimming took 2 bases from V and 4 from J, leaving 6 bases between them. This CDR3 spans 12 amino acids. Germline-derived CDR1 and CDR2 are KGHSH and LQKENI.

This chain joins TRBV6-5 and TRBJ2-7, with a tentative D call TRBD1 (6 bases). The CDR3 is made up of 15 amino acids. Germline values: CDR1 MNHEY, CDR2 SVGAGI. V was trimmed by 11 bases and J by 2 bases, leaving 22 bases between them. The DNA of the CDR3 is TGTGCCTCATCTAATACTCCACAGGGAACCTACGAGCAGTACTTC. Encoded protein: CASSNTPQGTYEQYF.

V is TRBV12-2 and J is TRBJ2-3; the table gives TRBD2 as D, unverified against the DNA. TRBV12-2 is shown as a pseudogene. The CDR3 is 17 amino acids. The CDR3 is CASRTSVGGNFPDTQYF. The CDR3 DNA follows: TGTGCAAGTCGCACCTCGGTAGGCGGGAACTTCCCAGATACGCAGTATTTT.

CDR3 loop: CASSVGASNYGYTF. The CDR3, as DNA: TGTGCCAGCAGCGTCGGAGCATCTAACTATGGCTACACCTTC. The rearrangement uses TRBV6-1 and TRBJ1-2; D gene ambiguous. The V gene lost 6 bases and the J gene lost 0 bases, with 11 bases spanning the gap. CDR3 length equals 14 residues. Germline CDR1 and CDR2: MNHNS and SASEGT.

The chain has TRBV7-2 and TRBJ2-7, with 10 bases lining up with TRBD2. CDR1 is SGHTA, CDR2 FQGNSA, per germline. The CDR3 totals 17 residues. J lost 7 bases, V lost 4 bases, and 16 bases had no gene match. CDR3: CASSYTHSGRSGLEQYF. The CDR3 coding sequence is TGTGCCAGCAGCTATACGCATAGCGGGAGGTCTGGTCTTGAGCAGTACTTC.

CDR3 protein: CASSPPQGLHENTIYF. The CDR3 DNA is TGTGCCAGCAGTCCCCCACAGGGGTTACACGAAAACACCATATATTTT. The rearrangement joins TRBV9 to TRBJ1-3; 7 nucleotides line up with TRBD1. J lost 6 bases, V lost 5 bases, and 14 bases had no gene match. Germline V gene data show CDR1 as SGDLS and CDR2 as YYNGEE. CDR3 length: 16 amino acids.

This clone was detected a few times. The chain recombines TRBV9 with TRBJ1-5; perhaps TRBD1 as D (5 bases). The CDR3 runs to 15 residues. The germline V and J ends were trimmed by 2 bases and 4 bases, with 13 bases remaining between them. Germline V CDR1 and CDR2: SGDLS, YYNGEE. For the CDR3, the DNA is TGTGCCAGCAGCGTTACGGGACGGTATAATCAGCCCCAGCATTTT. The encoded protein is CASSVTGRYNQPQHF.

The chain uses TRBV6-1 and TRBJ1-5; a possible D gene is TRBD1 (5 bases). CDR3 length equals 17 residues. Per germline, CDR1 MNHNS and CDR2 SASEGT. V was cut by 4 bases and J by 2 bases, with 18 bases left in between. CDR3 sequence: CASSAGLQVGGNQPQHF. DNA for the CDR3: TGTGCCAGCAGTGCTGGTTTACAGGTTGGCGGCAATCAGCCCCAGCATTTT.

The V call is TRBV15, the J call TRBJ2-7; D is perhaps TRBD1 or TRBD2 (6 bases each). Germline CDR1 and CDR2: LNHNV and YYDKDF (reference sequence). This CDR3 has 17 residues. Trimming shortened V by 0 bases and J by 2 bases, and 17 bases separated the two germline ends. Here the CDR3 DNA reads TGTGCCACCAGCAGAGAGAGGGGGGCTACGGCTACCTACGAGCAGTACTTC. Its translation is CATSRERGATATYEQYF.